This is a list of T cell receptor beta chains from one sample in a study of tumor and adjacent non-tumor tissue in lung cancer. TCRdb re-called the multiplex PCR reads through MiXCR, storing one row per CDR3 protein. The sample carries roughly 200,000 distinct CDR3 sequences, 60% to 75% recorded once. Sequencing was done on a sample of lung tumor tissue. These receptors were taken from a man aged 55 to 69 with non-small cell lung cancer. The CDR3 runs from the conserved cysteine through the conserved F or W. The D gene is left open where the match is weak. A clone size is listed for some rows: how often the clone was seen (once, few, many), or a class if it is expanded.

>TRBV6-1|.|TRBJ1-2|many
TGTGCCAGCAGTGAGGGGCTTTACAGACCAACTAACTATGGCTACACCTTC
CASSEGLYRPTNYGYTF
>TRBV4-2|.|TRBJ2-7|.
TGTTACAGCAGCCAAGGAGACAGCTACGAGCAGTACTTC
CYSSQGDSYEQYF
>TRBV12-3/TRBV12-4|TRBD2|TRBJ2-7|once
TGTGCCAGCAGTCCTATAGCGGGGGGGCCCAGCTCCTACGAGCATTACTTC
CASSPIAGGPSSYEHYF
>TRBV11-3|.|TRBJ2-1|.
TGTGCCAACATCTTATACGGGGCGGCCTTCAATGTGCAGTTCTTC
CANILYGAAFNVQFF
>TRBV23-1|.|TRBJ1-4|.
TGCGCCAGCACCTCCGGACGGGGAGAAAAACTGTTTTTT
CASTSGRGEKLFF
>TRBV7-9|.|TRBJ1-2|.
TGTGCCAGCAGCTTAGAGCATGGGGTCGACTATGGCTACACCTTC
CASSLEHGVDYGYTF
>TRBV11-3|.|TRBJ2-1|.
TGTGCCAGCAGCTTAACCGAAGCAAATGAGCAGTTCTTC
CASSLTEANEQFF
>TRBV11-3|TRBD1|TRBJ1-1|.
TGTGCCAGCAGCGCGGGACAGGGCGGGGACACTGGAGCTTTCTTT
CASSAGQGGDTGAFF
>TRBV20-1|TRBD2|TRBJ2-7|.
TGCAGTGCCCCCCCTAGCGGGAACTCCTACGAGCAGTACTTT
CSAPPSGNSYEQYF
>TRBV12-3/TRBV12-4|TRBD1|TRBJ1-1|few
TGTGCCAGCAGTTTAGGACAGGGAAGTACTGAAGCTTTCTTT
CASSLGQGSTEAFF
>TRBV6-1|.|TRBJ1-2|many
TGTGCCAGCACCAGAACACCCAGGGACTATGGCTACACCTTC
CASTRTPRDYGYTF
>TRBV20-1|.|TRBJ2-1|.
TGCAGCGTTACCGGGACTGGCGACAATGAGCAGTTCTTC
CSVTGTGDNEQFF
>TRBV18|.|TRBJ2-5|.
TGTGCCAGCTCACTTGACACGGGGGGCGAAGAGACCCAGTACTTC
CASSLDTGGEETQYF
>TRBV11-2|.|TRBJ2-5|.
TGTGCCAGCAGCTCCCACCAGGAGGGGCGTGAGATCCAGTACTTC
CASSSHQEGREIQYF
>TRBV29-1|TRBD1|TRBJ2-1|.
TGCAGCGTTGGAAAGGACAGGAATCAGCAGTTCTTC
CSVGKDRNQQFF
>TRBV11-3|.|TRBJ2-7|.
TGTGCCAGCAGCCCCCGACATGGCAACGAGCAGTACTTC
CASSPRHGNEQYF
>TRBV6-5|TRBD1|TRBJ2-3|.
TGTGCCATAAGTTCTGGACAGGGAAGAGGGAGGGATACGCAGTATTTT
CAISSGQGRGRDTQYF
>TRBV6-2/TRBV6-3|TRBD2|TRBJ2-7|.
TGTGCCAACAGTACCCTGACTAGCGGGAGAAGCCACAAGCAGTACTTC
CANSTLTSGRSHKQYF
>TRBV11-3|.|TRBJ2-3|.
TGTGCCAGCAGCTTAAGTTCAGGGACAAATACGCAGTATTTT
CASSLSSGTNTQYF
>TRBV11-3|.|TRBJ2-7|.
TGTGCCAGCTCCGGGGTGGGGCTACTAGCACCGTCCGAGCAGTGCTTC
CASSGVGLLAPSEQCF
>TRBV7-2|.|TRBJ2-2|.
TGTGCCAGCAGCTTACTTGCGTCCACCGGGGAGCTGTTTTTT
CASSLLASTGELFF
>TRBV11-2|.|TRBJ2-5|once
TGTGACAGCAGCTCCACAATGGGGGGGCCAAAGGAGACCAATTACTTC
CDSSSTMGGPKETNYF
>TRBV4-1|.|TRBJ1-6|many
TGCGCCAGCAGCCAGGCCGCCTTCGGGGGGCGGAATTCACCCCTCCACTTT
CASSQAAFGGRNSPLHF
>TRBV28|TRBD1|TRBJ2-1|.
TGTGCCAGCAGTCCGCCCGGGACAGCCCTAGGTGAGCAGTTCTTC
CASSPPGTALGEQFF
>TRBV6-6|TRBD2|TRBJ2-1|.
TGTGCCAGCAGCCCCTTCGGGACTAGCGGGACAAATGAGCAGTTCTTC
CASSPFGTSGTNEQFF
>TRBV4-3|.|TRBJ1-5|.
TGCGCCAGCAGCCAAGTCGTAGGTCAGCCCCAGTACTTT
CASSQVVGQPQYF
>TRBV29-1|TRBD1|TRBJ2-7|.
TGCATCGTGGGGGACAGAGTCTCCTACGAGCAGTACTTC
CIVGDRVSYEQYF
>TRBV6-1|.|TRBJ2-1|.
TGTGCCTGCAGTGGATCCGTCGGGCGTGAGCAGTTCTTC
CACSGSVGREQFF
>TRBV4-2|TRBD1|TRBJ1-2|once
TGCTCCAGCAGCCAAGGCCCGTCAGGGGGCGACTATGGCTACACCTTC
CSSSQGPSGGDYGYTF
>TRBV11-2|.|TRBJ2-7|.
TGTGCCAGCAGCCCCCTATCCGGGGCAGCAGGAACAAATGAGCAGTACTTC
CASSPLSGAAGTNEQYF
>TRBV20-1|TRBD2|TRBJ2-3|few
TGCAGTGCCTGCCAGGCTAGCGGGGACCTTGATACGCAGTATTTT
CSACQASGDLDTQYF
>TRBV6-6|.|TRBJ1-5|.
TGTGCCAGGAGTTCCAAGGCCAGGGCATTCGGGGAGCCCCAACATTTT
CARSSKARAFGEPQHF
>TRBV6-5|.|TRBJ1-2|.
TGTGCCAACAGTTCTAACTATGGCTACACCTTC
CANSSNYGYTF
>TRBV6-5|.|TRBJ2-2|.
TGTGCCAGCAGTTATCTGGAGATAGCGAACACCGGGGAGCAGTTTTTT
CASSYLEIANTGEQFF
>TRBV11-3|.|TRBJ1-2|.
TGTGTCAGCAGCCTCTCCGGGGGGGCGTCTTATTGCTACACCTTC
CVSSLSGGASYCYTF
>TRBV29-1|.|TRBJ1-2|.
TGCAGCGCAAAATCCGGGATAGAGTATGGCTACACTTTC
CSAKSGIEYGYTF
>TRBV7-9|TRBD2|TRBJ2-5|.
TGTGCCAGCATCCCAGGGAGGGGAGGGACCCTCCAAGAGACCCAGTACTTC
CASIPGRGGTLQETQYF
>TRBV5-6|.|TRBJ1-5|.
TGTGCCAGCAGTTACTTCGACAGCAGGAGTCAGCCCCAGCATTTT
CASSYFDSRSQPQHF
>TRBV11-2|.|TRBJ2-1|.
TGTGCCTACAGCTTAGAACCTGGGGGCCATGAGCAGTTCTTC
CAYSLEPGGHEQFF
>TRBV29-1|TRBD2|TRBJ2-7|once
TGCAGCGTTGGAACCCTCGGGGGGACCTACGAGCAGTACTTC
CSVGTLGGTYEQYF
>TRBV6-1|.|TRBJ2-5|few
TGTGCCAGCAGTGAAGCGGGCAGAGAAGAGACCCAGTACTTC
CASSEAGREETQYF
>TRBV18|TRBD1|TRBJ2-7|.
TGTGCCAGCTCACAACAGGGGGAGTACTACGAGCAGTACTTC
CASSQQGEYYEQYF
>TRBV12-3/TRBV12-4|TRBD1|TRBJ1-1|.
TGTGCCAGCAGTTTCCACAGGGGGCAGGGGGACACTGAAGCTCTCTTT
CASSFHRGQGDTEALF
>TRBV10-3|TRBD2|TRBJ2-1|.
TGTGCCTTCAGCTTCGGGACTAGCGGGCAGGGTGAGCAGTTCTTC
CAFSFGTSGQGEQFF
>TRBV20-1|.|TRBJ1-4|many
TGCAGTGCTAGAGAAGCGACCAGACTTAATGAAAAACTGTTTTTT
CSAREATRLNEKLFF
>TRBV11-2|TRBD2|TRBJ2-1|.
TGTGCCAGCAGCCCAGTGAATCTCGCGGGGGATTCCTACAATGAGCAGTTCTTC
CASSPVNLAGDSYNEQFF
>TRBV4-1|.|TRBJ2-6|.
TGCGCCAGCAGCCAAGAAGGAACGTCTTCTGGGGCCAACGTCCTGACTTTC
CASSQEGTSSGANVLTF
>TRBV20-1|.|TRBJ1-5|.
TGCTGTGCTAGGGAGCCAAAGGAGAATCAGCCCCAGCATTTT
CCAREPKENQPQHF
>TRBV11-2|.|TRBJ2-5|.
TGTGCCAGCATCTCCAAGGAGACCCAGTACTTC
CASISKETQYF
>TRBV7-6|.|TRBJ1-3|.
TGTGCCAGCAGCTCCGGACACCGGAGCTCTGGAAACACCATATATTTT
CASSSGHRSSGNTIYF
>TRBV11-2|.|TRBJ2-3|many
TGTGCCAGCAGCTTAGATCGGGCAGATACGCAGTATTTT
CASSLDRADTQYF
>TRBV5-8|.|TRBJ2-3|.
TGTGCCATCAGCTTGATTGGGTACAATCAGCCCCAGTATTTT
CAISLIGYNQPQYF
>TRBV20-1|TRBD2|TRBJ2-5|.
TGCACTGCTAGAGTGGCGACTAGCTCTATCCAGACCCAGTACTTC
CTARVATSSIQTQYF